This T cell receptor beta chain was documented in a study of identical twins listed by TCRdb under 2016. The study in broad terms: To test whether fetal clonotypes persist, the study used deep sequencing on TCR alpha and beta repertoires from monozygotic twins, unrelated adults of various ages, and cord blood. Replicate twin experiments were performed at different times using different library preparation protocols to rule out contamination. Study-level results and caveats: Because the same donors could not be followed over many years, conclusions were based on cross-sectional statistical analysis. Abundant cord blood beta clonotypes carried fewer insertions; young adult naive repertoires showed a weaker similar trend, while memory repertoires showed none. Invariant T cells such as MAIT and iNKT could partly confound zero-insertion analyses, although diverse VJ usage argued against such confounding for most clonotypes. Out-of-frame TCR alpha sharing in monozygotic twins was systematically underestimated by recombination models, whereas sharing between unrelated individuals was in agreement with the recombination models. The excess sharing between twins in beta out-of-frame sequences was weaker because fewer shared sequences reduced the signal-to-noise ratio. Compared with coincidental sharing between unrelated individuals, out-of-frame TCR alpha sequences shared between twins had an excess of sequences with low generation probability.

To prepare the library, 5' RACE was applied. Sequencing relied on an Illumina HiSeq 2000. Template switching added a universal primer binding site, and the final cDNA carried a unique molecular identifier that allowed TCR cDNA molecules to be counted accurately. Specific primers in the conserved constant-segment region were used to synthesize first-strand cDNA for TCR alpha and beta chains. To control for contamination, every cDNA library was double barcoded, receiving both a SMART-Mk sample barcode and Illumina barcodes. TruSeq adapter sequences along with Illumina sample barcodes were introduced in two successive PCR steps. Sequencing of the TCR alpha and beta cDNA libraries was done on the Illumina HiSeq platform using custom primers. Per the authors' processing: MiGEC processed the raw reads to extract unique molecular identifiers, while MiXCR was used to determine the CDR3 positions. For each individual, recombination models were inferred using an EM algorithm with the repgenHMM and IGoR tools. The analysis of shared clonotypes was done with the tcR package in R, with sharing normalized by the product of cloneset sizes. To study raw recombination free of thymic and clonal selection effects, out-of-frame nonproductive sequences were analyzed. TCRdb itself trimmed the public reads at Q25 with fastp, ran MiXCR and retained productive beta chains. Rows matching on CDR3 protein sequence are summarized as one entry with the most common DNA and genes. None of the V and J calls come from the authors' own analysis; TCRdb made them. The sample table contains around 100,000 distinct CDR3 sequences; only one count was recorded for 4.5% to 6.5% of them. Together, the top ten hold 9.5% to 15% of the sample.

Every donor was a healthy Caucasian. Miltenyi CD45RO+ enrichment and human naive T-cell isolation kits were used to isolate memory (CD45RO+) and naive T cells from PBMC. CDR1 and CDR2, looked up from the germline V gene (reference sequence), are MNHEY and SMNVEV. Trimming accounts for 3 bases at V and 8 bases at J, while the number of junction bases matched to no gene is 12. The CDR3, from cysteine to phenylalanine, totals 16 residues. Of the read, only the CDR3 DNA is kept; its 48 bases are in frame from base 1. This clonotype came up a few times. Its antigen is unknown. Per-base quality was not reported, and no clone a single base away is much larger than it.

Recombination joined TRBV27 with TRBJ2-2; 7 middle bases align to TRBD2. The TCR was taken from a woman between 45 and 65 years old in good health. The sample was memory T cells sorted from blood. The sample's cell subset or site, from its label and the paper: CD45RO+ enriched T cells. The DNA sequence follows: TGTGCCAGCAGTTTCTATGGAGTTGGGGGAGGGGGGGAGCTGTTTTTT. Translated, this gives CASSFYGVGGGGELFF.